The entry that follows covers one TCR beta chain sequence. The sample originates from a study of blood T cell repertoires in COVID-19. Produced via immunoSEQ multiplex PCR; TCRdb's table is partial and in-frame only. Seen here are some 240,000 clones, approximately 90% observed once, and the top ten hold 7.2%. Germline V gene sequence: CDR1 MDHEN, CDR2 SYDVKM. This CDR3 is 12 amino acids long. V was trimmed by 8 bases and J by 6 bases, leaving 11 bases between them. What was sequenced was peripheral blood. The clonotype comes from a man in his sixties who had recovered from COVID-19. This chain joins TRBV28 and TRBJ2-1, with no clear D. The CDR3 loop reads CASAEIGNEQFF. The CDR3 DNA is TGTGCCAGCGCCGAGATTGGCAATGAGCAGTTCTTC.